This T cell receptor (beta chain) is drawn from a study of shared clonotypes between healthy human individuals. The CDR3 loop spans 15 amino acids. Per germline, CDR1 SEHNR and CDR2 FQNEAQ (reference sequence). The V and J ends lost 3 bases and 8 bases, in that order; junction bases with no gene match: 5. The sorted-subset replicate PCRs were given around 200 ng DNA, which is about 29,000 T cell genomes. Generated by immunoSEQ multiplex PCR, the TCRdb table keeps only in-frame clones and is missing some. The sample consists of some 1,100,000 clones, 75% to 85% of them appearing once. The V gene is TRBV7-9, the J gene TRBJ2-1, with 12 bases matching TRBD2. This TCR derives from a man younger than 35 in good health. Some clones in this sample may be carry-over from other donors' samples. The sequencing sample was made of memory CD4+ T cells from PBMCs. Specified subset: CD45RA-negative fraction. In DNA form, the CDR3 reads TGTGCCAGCAGCTTGACTAGCGGGAGTAAATATGAGCAGTTCTTC. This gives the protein CASSLTSGSKYEQFF.